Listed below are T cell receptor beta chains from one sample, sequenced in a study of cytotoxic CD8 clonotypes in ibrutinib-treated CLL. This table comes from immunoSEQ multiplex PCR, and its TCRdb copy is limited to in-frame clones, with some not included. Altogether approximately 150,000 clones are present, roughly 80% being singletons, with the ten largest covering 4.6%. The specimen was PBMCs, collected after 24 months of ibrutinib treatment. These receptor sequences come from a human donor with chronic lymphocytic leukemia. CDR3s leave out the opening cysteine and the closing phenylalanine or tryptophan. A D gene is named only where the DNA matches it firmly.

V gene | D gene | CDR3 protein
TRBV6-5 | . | ASRKTSSYEQY
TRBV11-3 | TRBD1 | ASSLGTGAKNIQY
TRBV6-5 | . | ASSLEAQRNTIY
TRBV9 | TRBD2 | ASSVTSGSVPGELF
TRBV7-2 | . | ASSLAWEGQPQH
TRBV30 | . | AWSVGDVANIQY
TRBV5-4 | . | ASSRQGKGIYEQY
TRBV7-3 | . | ASSSRGGRLYEQY
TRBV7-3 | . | ASSPTGADNEQF
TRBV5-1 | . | ASSARGGGGYGYT
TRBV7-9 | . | ASSSAGTPLEQY
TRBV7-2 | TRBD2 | ASSSISGRYNEQF
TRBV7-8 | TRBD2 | ASTLTGGGNTGELF
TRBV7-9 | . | ASTSSTGTEAF
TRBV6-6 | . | ASSVDMEAYEQY
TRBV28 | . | ASSLWGSGSTDTQY
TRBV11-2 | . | ASSLDPGYYGYT
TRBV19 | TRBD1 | ASSIPTGGNTEAF
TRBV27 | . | ASSRSRGYSYEQY
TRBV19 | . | ASSITGPSDSATNEKLF
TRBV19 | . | ASSMTSPGTEAF
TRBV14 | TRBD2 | ASSQKKREGQETQY
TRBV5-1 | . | ASRPRDTSNYGYT
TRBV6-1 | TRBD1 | ASSKQGVYQPQH
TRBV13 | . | ASSSGTRAGNTIY
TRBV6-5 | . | ASSYSRTMSYEQY
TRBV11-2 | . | ASSLGWTESTDTQY
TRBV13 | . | ASSPEESPEQY
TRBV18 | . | ASRAGSTEAF
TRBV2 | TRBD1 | ASRTGGIQPQH
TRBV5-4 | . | ASSLDRGVQPQH
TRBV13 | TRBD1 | ASSLGGGYGYT
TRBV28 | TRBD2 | ASSLTAGGLNIQY
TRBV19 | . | ASSIDRGNTGELF
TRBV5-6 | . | ASSLNRVGKLF
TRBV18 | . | ASSPPGSGNTIY
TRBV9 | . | ASSVDGPEQY
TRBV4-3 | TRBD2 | ASSLWTSVTDTQY
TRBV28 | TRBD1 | ASRAGTGGKTEAF
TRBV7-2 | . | ASSSGAVPDTQY
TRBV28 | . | ASTSPGSSRGYT
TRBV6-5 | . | ASSYNSVINYGYT
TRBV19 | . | ASSPGFTDTQY
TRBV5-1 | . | ASSKGDITNEKLF
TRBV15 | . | ATSRGSSYEQY
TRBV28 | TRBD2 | ASSPGTSGVKRY
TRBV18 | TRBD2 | ASSPTAGAYNEQF
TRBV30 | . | AWSVGETQY
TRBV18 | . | ASSTDVGTGELF